The clone carrying this T cell receptor beta chain has a count of ten or more. Antigen: not known. V was shortened by 4 bases and J by 9 bases, with 25 bases between the two germline ends. Germline assignment: CDR1 SGHVS and CDR2 FQNEAQ. The CDR3 extends over 17 amino acids. This specimen belongs to a study of blood T cells in healthy people across ages. Study conclusions and caveats: Total diversity from one million sequenced T cells was likely underestimated. Versus aged donors, long-lived donors had higher diversity and more naive CD4+ cells.

Primed by a sample-barcoded 5' primer and a J-beta primer mix, a second PCR proceeded for about 6 to 11 cycles. One entry per CDR3 protein results from TCRdb running MiXCR on the 5' RACE reads. The table has around 500,000 distinct CDR3 sequences, about 27% seen once. In addition, the sample was reused for a study of T cells of mothers and their children. This second report adds: Donation was provided by three healthy Caucasian mothers along with their six children. Over 9.5 million TCR beta CDR3 reads were obtained from each mother, and about 3 million from each child.

This sequence joins TRBV7-8 and TRBJ2-1; maybe TRBD2 (5 bases). What was sequenced was blood. This receptor was obtained from a boy aged 2-9 years in good health. The CDR3 DNA reads TGTGCCAGCAGCTCGATTGGAGGAACGACCGTATTGGGTGAGCAGTTCTTC. It translates to CASSSIGGTTVLGEQFF.